The 5 T cell receptor beta chains given below trace back to one sample, sequenced in a study of T cells in Graves' hyperthyroidism and ophthalmopathy. TCR beta CDR3 regions were amplified from RNA. In the first-round RT-PCR of the TCR CDR3, the HTBI primer set was used. One entry per CDR3 protein, called by TCRdb with MiXCR from the multiplex PCR reads. Of under 500,000 distinct CDR3 sequences listed, around 15% are singletons. The sample consisted of blood. The source is a man over 45 with Graves' ophthalmopathy.

This chain joins TRBV6-1 and TRBJ1-2; D uncertain. Trimming took 6 bases from V and 3 from J, leaving 20 bases between them. CDR3 size: 16 residues. Germline-derived CDR1 and CDR2 are MNHNS and SASEGT. CDR3 in amino acids: CASRSIQKLADYGYTF. The CDR3 DNA is TGTGCCAGCAGGTCGATTCAGAAACTGGCGGACTATGGCTACACCTTC.

This clonotype came up a few times. This chain connects TRBV29-1 to TRBJ1-2, with D possibly TRBD1 on 5 matching bases. The CDR3 is 15 amino acids. Trimming stripped 6 bases from V and 3 bases from J, with 20 bases between. CDR1 and CDR2 from the germline V gene are SQVTM and ANQGSEA. In DNA form, the CDR3 reads TGCAGCGTCCCAGGGACGGCCGCCTTGGACTATGGCTACACCTTC. Its protein is CSVPGTAALDYGYTF.

This clonotype appeared many times. Germline and junction disagree at one end, which may indicate a read error. V usage is TRBV2 and J usage is TRBJ1-5; D is ambiguous. Per germline, CDR1 SNHLY and CDR2 FYNNEI. The CDR3 length is 15 residues. The CDR3 DNA sequence: TGTGCCAGCAGCGAAGAGTTTGGTAACAATCAGCCCCAGCATTTT. Translating gives CASSEEFGNNQPQHF. The entire variable domain, with the rest obtained from reference TRBV2 and TRBJ1-5, is as follows: EPEVTQTPSHQVTQMGQEVILRCVPISNHLYFYWYRQILGQKVEFLVSFYNNEISEKSEIFDDQFSVERPDGSNFTLKIRSTKLEDSAMYFCASSEEFGNNQPQHFGDGTRLSIL.

This clonotype was recorded once. J is TRBJ2-7 and V is TRBV7-9, with 7 positions matching TRBD1. Looked up from germline, CDR1 is SEHNR and CDR2 is FQNEAQ (reference sequence). There are 16 residues in the CDR3. After removal of 3 bases from V and 2 bases from J, the junction contained 10 bases not matched to a gene. CDR3 loop: CASSFPQGGSAYEQYF. CDR3 DNA sequence: TGTGCCAGCAGCTTTCCTCAAGGGGGCAGCGCCTACGAGCAGTACTTC.

At least ten counts were recorded for this clonotype. The genes are TRBV2 and TRBJ2-4; D gene unclear. V was cut by 1 base and J by 0 bases, with 7 bases left in between. CDR3 length equals 15 residues. Germline V CDR1 and CDR2: SNHLY, FYNNEI. The CDR3, as DNA: TGTGCCAGCAGTGAAGGGCAAATAGCCAAAAACATTCAGTACTTC. Its protein product is CASSEGQIAKNIQYF.